The 26 T cell receptor beta chains in this list originate from one sample, sequenced in a study of regulatory T cells in long-lasting Graves disease. The sample's time point: newly diagnosed GD, antithyroid drugs for less than 3 months. Scientists built the TCR library using RNA that was extracted from PBMCs. Construction of TCR beta libraries relied on iRepertoire HTBI primers and on Arm-PCR targeting CDR3 regions. Each CDR3 protein gets one entry after TCRdb re-called the multiplex PCR reads with MiXCR. The table has some 340,000 distinct CDR3 sequences, approximately 12% seen once. These records were also assigned to another study, of T cells in Graves' hyperthyroidism and ophthalmopathy.

Here the sequenced sample was peripheral blood mononuclear cells (PBMCs), taken at new diagnosis, from a patient treated with antithyroid drugs. The receptors stem from a young woman with Graves disease.

This clonotype has just a few counts. V usage is TRBV25-1 and J usage is TRBJ2-3, with 7 nucleotides matching TRBD2. The CDR3 is made up of 14 amino acids. Germline V gives CDR1 MGHDK, CDR2 SYGVNS. The V gene end was trimmed by 4 bases and the J gene end by 5 bases; junction bases not matched to a gene: 6. This CDR3 reads CASSVAGVIDTQYF. In DNA, the CDR3 is TGTGCCAGCAGTGTGGCGGGAGTAATAGATACGCAGTATTTT.

This clonotype was counted at least ten times. This chain links TRBV12-3 or TRBV12-4 with TRBJ1-3; perhaps TRBD1 as D (6 bases). The CDR3 is 13 amino acids. V was shortened by 3 bases and J by 4 bases, with 7 bases between the two germline ends. The CDR3: CASSFGGGNTIYF. In DNA, the CDR3 is TGTGCCAGCAGTTTTGGGGGCGGAAACACCATATATTTT.

This clonotype was recorded at least ten times. The chain couples TRBV30 to TRBJ2-5, with a tentative D call TRBD1 (5 bases). The length of the CDR3 is 14 residues. V was shortened by 2 bases and J by 5 bases, with 15 bases between the two germline ends. CDR1 is GTSNPN and CDR2 is SVGIG in the germline V gene (reference sequence). CDR3 DNA sequence: TGTGCCTGGAGTCCCGACAGCACAGAGGAGACCCAGTACTTC. It yields the protein CAWSPDSTEETQYF. Combining the CDR3 with reference TRBV30 and TRBJ2-5 gives the whole variable domain SQTIHQWPATLVQPVGSPLSLECTVEGTSNPNLYWYRQAAGRGLQLLFYSVGIGQISSEVPQNLSASRPQDRQFILSSKKLLLSDSGFYLCAWSPDSTEETQYFGPGTRLLVL.

Note on this clonotype: The CDR3 does not end in the conserved phenylalanine or tryptophan, so this is likely a read error. The CDR3 is CASSPGASGGWCQETQYL. The DNA for the CDR3 is TGTGCCAGCAGCCCTGGGGCTAGCGGGGGTTGGTGCCAAGAGACCCAGTACCTC. The chain recombines TRBV5-4 with TRBJ2-5, with TRBD2 matching 10 bases. The CDR3 spans 18 residues. CDR1 SGHNT and CDR2 YYREEE come from the germline V gene (reference sequence). The J segment lost 1 base and the V segment lost 4 bases, leaving 13 bases of the junction unmatched.

This clonotype was recorded at least ten times. The chain uses TRBV12-3 or TRBV12-4 and TRBJ2-1, with TRBD2 matching 10 bases. The J call may be wrong; the DNA end is better matched by TRBJ2-5. The CDR3 has 14 residues. The CDR3 DNA reads as TGTGCCAGCAGTTATAGCGGGGGGAGGGAGACCCAGTACTTC. It is translated as CASSYSGGRETQYF.

With respect to this clonotype: A much larger clone is a single base away; this may be a read error. The V call is TRBV6-2 or TRBV6-3, the J call TRBJ2-2, with D possibly TRBD1 on 6 matching bases. The CDR3 has 17 amino acids. CDR1 is MNHEY and CDR2 is SVGEGT in the germline V gene. CDR3 residues: CGSSYSKRTENTGELFF. CDR3 nucleotide sequence: TGTGGCAGCAGTTACTCGAAACGGACAGAGAACACCGGGGAGCTGTTTTTT.

At least ten counts were recorded for this clonotype. This chain links TRBV11-2 with TRBJ2-1, with 9 bases that match TRBD2. This CDR3 region has 16 residues. Germline lookup yields CDR1 SGHAT and CDR2 FQNNGV. V was clipped by 2 bases and J by 4 bases; unmatched bases: 6. For the CDR3, the DNA is TGTGCCAGCAGCTTATATGTGACTAGCGGTTACAATGAGCAGTTCTTC. It yields the protein CASSLYVTSGYNEQFF.

This clonotype was recorded at least ten times. The chain has TRBV28 and TRBJ2-7; D may be TRBD1 or TRBD2 (5 bases each). V lost 7 bases to trimming and J lost 2 bases, with 12 bases between them. The CDR3 runs to 13 residues. In germline, CDR1 is MDHEN, CDR2 SYDVKM. CDR3 coding DNA: TGTGCCAGCACTGGCAGGGAGACCTACGAGCAGTACTTC. Its protein is CASTGRETYEQYF.

This clonotype has only a few counts. The rearrangement joins TRBV10-2 to TRBJ1-5; possible D gene TRBD1, 6 bases. Germline V CDR1 and CDR2: WSHSY, SAAADI. V lost 6 bases, J lost 2 bases, and 11 bases lay in between. The CDR3 has 14 residues. The CDR3 sequence is CASREAGGNQPQHF. The CDR3 DNA reads as TGCGCCAGCAGGGAGGCAGGGGGCAATCAGCCCCAGCATTTT.

This clonotype was detected many times. This chain joins TRBV12-3 or TRBV12-4 and TRBJ1-1; D gene ambiguous. V dropped 5 bases and J dropped 0 bases, with 16 bases sitting between them. The CDR3 totals 16 residues. The CDR3 region has the DNA TGTGCCAGCAGTATTCAGGAAAGCTTACTGAACACTGAAGCTTTCTTT. Amino acid sequence: CASSIQESLLNTEAFF.

This clonotype was detected ten times or more. The chain is built from TRBV11-2 and TRBJ2-1; D tentatively fits TRBD1 or TRBD2 (5 bases each). Germline V gene sequence: CDR1 SGHAT, CDR2 FQNNGV. The V end lost 4 bases, the J end lost 9 bases, and 13 bases lay between the germline ends. CDR3 length: 13 residues. Written as DNA, the CDR3 is TGTGCCAGCAGCTCTCAGGGACGGAGTGAGCAGTTCTTC. Protein product: CASSSQGRSEQFF.

Ten or more counts support this clonotype. The chain links TRBV5-1 to TRBJ1-5; TRBD1 might be the D (6 bases). The V and J ends lost 4 bases and 5 bases respectively, with 10 bases between them. CDR1 is SGHRS and CDR2 is YFSETQ in the germline V gene. This CDR3 spans 13 amino acids. CDR3 loop: CASSIGGDQPQHF. CDR3 nucleotide sequence: TGCGCCAGCAGCATAGGGGGGGATCAGCCCCAGCATTTT.

The chain carries TRBV14 and TRBJ1-2; the match to TRBD1 covers 8 bases. CDR3 length: 13 amino acids. Germline values: CDR1 SGHDN, CDR2 FVKESK. J was trimmed by 8 bases and V by 6 bases; bases with no gene match: 8. In DNA, the CDR3 is TGTGCCAGCAGTTTCCAGGGGGCACGAGGCTACACCTTC. Amino acid sequence: CASSFQGARGYTF.

V gene TRBV20-1 combines with J gene TRBJ2-5; 11 positions agree with TRBD2. Germline assignment: CDR1 DFQATT and CDR2 SNEGSKA (reference sequence). This CDR3 spans 14 amino acids. The junction had 11 bases not matched to a gene; V was cut back by 4 bases and J by 10 bases. The DNA for the CDR3 is TGCAGTGCTACTTTAAACGAACTAGCGGGGGACCAGTACTTC. Protein product: CSATLNELAGDQYF.

This clonotype was found many times. The genes are TRBV29-1 and TRBJ2-7; no firm D call. The ends were cut back, 4 bases at V and 6 bases at J, with 19 bases in the middle. The CDR3 consists of 14 residues. Germline lookup yields CDR1 SQVTM and CDR2 ANQGSEA. The CDR3 nucleotides are TGCAGCGTTGTACCCGGGCCTTCCCCCTCCGAGCAGTACTTC. It specifies CSVVPGPSPSEQYF.

As to this clonotype: A read error may explain this, as a much larger clone is one base away. The chain couples TRBV7-8 to TRBJ1-2; D might be TRBD1 (5 bases). V lost 2 bases and J 1 base, leaving 23 bases between the germline ends. Germline V gives CDR1 SGHVS, CDR2 FQNEAQ. The CDR3 runs 19 residues. The chain's CDR3 is CASSLLRGGRVHSNYGYTF. In DNA, the CDR3 is TGTGCCAGCAGCTTACTGCGGGGGGGGAGGGTACACAGTAACTATGGCTACACCTTC.

This clonotype occurred many times. As DNA, the CDR3 is TGCGCCAGCAGCCCGGTTGGGACAGCCGGGAACATTCAGTACTTC. Protein: CASSPVGTAGNIQYF. The J gene is TRBJ2-4, the V gene TRBV5-1; 7 bases align to TRBD1. Looked up from germline, CDR1 is SGHRS and CDR2 is YFSETQ. V shed 4 bases and J 7 bases; nucleotides not matched to a gene: 11. This CDR3 is 15 amino acids long. Drawing the rest from reference TRBV5-1 and TRBJ2-4, the complete variable domain is KAGVTQTPRYLIKTRGQQVTLSCSPISGHRSVSWYQQTPGQGLQFLFEYFSETQRNKGNFPGRFSGRQFSNSRSEMNVSTLELGDSALYLCASSPVGTAGNIQYFGAGTRLSVL.

This clonotype came up many times. V is TRBV12-3 or TRBV12-4 and J is TRBJ2-3; TRBD2 might be the D (6 bases). The CDR3 is 12 amino acids. V gave up 7 bases and J gave up 4 bases, with 9 bases separating them. CDR3 nucleotides: TGTGCCAGCAAAGCGGGCCCAGATACGCAGTATTTT. Its translation: CASKAGPDTQYF.

This clonotype occurred many times. The chain links TRBV12-3 or TRBV12-4 to TRBJ2-2; D possibly uses TRBD1 or TRBD2 (5 bases each). The CDR3 is made up of 14 amino acids. The V and J ends lost 8 bases and 2 bases respectively, with 12 bases between them. The CDR3 DNA sequence: TGTGCCAGCGGAATTGGGGGTAACACCGGGGAGCTGTTTTTT. Its translation is CASGIGGNTGELFF.

This clonotype has at least ten counts. This chain connects TRBV6-1 to TRBJ1-6; D is uncertain. Germline CDR1 reads MNHNS; CDR2 reads SASEGT. CDR3 length: 15 residues. With 8 bases removed from V and 4 bases from J, the gap between germline ends came to 15 bases. The CDR3 here is CASAGATKYNSPLHF. The CDR3 region has the DNA TGTGCCAGCGCAGGCGCAACGAAATATAATTCACCCCTCCACTTT.

The table lists this clonotype with many counts. The genes are TRBV7-9 and TRBJ2-3; the match to TRBD2 covers 11 bases. Trimming at V came to 5 bases and at J to 7 bases, leaving 17 bases not matched to a gene. The CDR3 is 18 amino acids. In germline, CDR1 is SEHNR, CDR2 FQNEAQ (reference sequence). The CDR3 is CASSGSGRAFRAPYTQYF. The CDR3 nucleotides read TGTGCCAGCAGCGGTAGCGGGAGGGCATTTCGGGCCCCATATACGCAGTATTTT.

This clonotype was recorded at least ten times. The chain recombines TRBV20-1 with TRBJ1-1; D call uncertain. The V gene's germline CDR1 is DFQATT and CDR2 SNEGSKA (reference sequence). CDR3 length: 14 residues. V lost 4 bases to trimming and J lost 0 bases, with 12 bases between them. The CDR3 nucleotides read TGCAGTGCTAAAGTGGTGGGTATGAACACTGAAGCTTTCTTT. It codes for CSAKVVGMNTEAFF.

The rearrangement links TRBV5-6 to TRBJ2-7, with D perhaps assigned TRBD1 or TRBD2 (6 bases each). Germline V gene lookup returns CDR1 SGHDT and CDR2 YYEEEE. Trimming removed 3 bases at V and 1 base at J, with 11 bases between. CDR3 length equals 14 residues. In DNA, the CDR3 is TGTGCCAGCAGCTGGGGGGCCGGGTCCTACGAGCAGTACTTC. As protein: CASSWGAGSYEQYF.

This clonotype was seen ten or more times. V gene TRBV7-2 combines with J gene TRBJ1-4; 11 bases line up with TRBD1. Germline-derived CDR1 and CDR2 are SGHTA and FQGNSA. This CDR3 contains 14 residues. V lost 6 bases to trimming and J lost 8 bases; unmatched junction nucleotides: 5. CDR3 sequence reads: CASSLGQGGEKLFF. The CDR3 DNA follows: TGTGCCAGCAGTTTGGGACAGGGGGGCGAAAAACTGTTTTTT.

This clonotype was recorded at least ten times. The chain employs TRBV7-6 and TRBJ2-3; D unresolved. CDR3 size: 13 residues. Germline V CDR1 and CDR2: SGHVS, FNYEAQ. The V end was cut by 5 bases, the J end by 5 bases, with 11 bases between. The CDR3, as DNA: TGTGCCAGCAGCGGCCGGATAGGAGATACGCAGTATTTT. This encodes CASSGRIGDTQYF. The full variable domain, completed using reference TRBV7-6 and TRBJ2-3, is GAGVSQSPRYKVTKRGQDVALRCDPISGHVSLYWYRQALGQGPEFLTYFNYEAQQDKSGLPNDRFSAERPEGSISTLTIQRTEQRDSAMYRCASSGRIGDTQYFGPGTRLTVL.

The genes are TRBV24-1 and TRBJ2-2; TRBD1 matches 8 bases. This CDR3 comprises 19 residues. The J segment lost 0 bases and the V segment lost 6 bases, leaving 14 bases of the junction unmatched. Germline V CDR1 and CDR2: KGHDR, SFDVKD. This chain's CDR3 is CATSLKVQPDRANTGELFF. The CDR3 DNA is TGTGCCACCAGTTTGAAGGTGCAACCGGACAGGGCGAACACCGGGGAGCTGTTTTTT.